Following are 4 T cell receptor beta chains from one sample sequenced in a study of shared clonotypes between healthy human individuals. Some clones are missing from TCRdb's copy, which holds only in-frame ones; the method was immunoSEQ multiplex PCR. The data contain roughly 450,000 clones, around 74% of them singletons. Sequenced input: PBMCs. Receptors were obtained from a middle-aged woman in good health. Some clones in this sample may be carry-over from other donors' samples.

V is TRBV4-2 and J is TRBJ2-1, with 14 positions matching TRBD2. V gave up 0 bases and J gave up 13 bases; unmatched junction bases: 2. The CDR3 spans 14 residues. Germline CDR1 and CDR2: LGHNA and YNFKEQ. The CDR3 here is CASSQDGTSGSQFF. In nucleotides, the CDR3 is TGTGCCAGCAGCCAAGATGGGACTAGCGGGAGTCAGTTCTTC.

The CDR3 DNA is TGTGCCAGCAGCTTACGACAGGCGGGTCCCCAGGACACGCAGTATTTT. Translation gives CASSLRQAGPQDTQYF. V gene TRBV9 combines with J gene TRBJ2-3; D possibly corresponds to TRBD1 (6 bases). The CDR3 extends over 16 amino acids. V was shortened by 4 bases and J by 9 bases, with 24 bases between the two germline ends. Germline V gene data show CDR1 as SGDLS and CDR2 as YYNGEE.

This clone was seen more than once but under ten times. This rearrangement joins TRBV13 to TRBJ1-1, with TRBD1 matching over 9 bases. CDR3 length equals 15 residues. V lost 6 bases and J lost 4; bases outside the gene matches: 9. Per germline, CDR1 PRHDT and CDR2 FYEKMQ (reference sequence). CDR3 residues: CASRLRGQGTTEAFF. CDR3 DNA sequence: TGTGCCAGCAGACTACGTGGACAGGGGACCACTGAAGCTTTCTTT. The variable domain in full, completed from reference TRBV13 and TRBJ1-1, reads AAGVIQSPRHLIKEKRETATLKCYPIPRHDTVYWYQQGPGQDPQFLISFYEKMQSDKGSIPDRFSAQQFSDYHSELNMSSLELGDSALYFCASRLRGQGTTEAFFGQGTRLTVV.

This sequence joins TRBV20-1 and TRBJ2-1; D is undetermined. Per germline, CDR1 DFQATT and CDR2 SNEGSKA (reference sequence). Trimming cost V 1 base and J 12 bases, with 10 bases left between them. There are 11 residues in the CDR3. DNA for the CDR3: TGCAGTGCTAGAGTGTCACACGCGCAGTTCTTC. Amino acid sequence: CSARVSHAQFF.